This T cell receptor beta chain stems from a study of T cells after yellow fever vaccination. Study-wide points: A limited proportion of clonotypes was detected within both the CD4 and CD8 compartments.

The germline V gene has CDR1 DFQATT and CDR2 SNEGSKA (reference sequence). The junction had 10 bases not matched to a gene; V was cut back by 0 bases and J by 7 bases. The CDR3 covers 16 residues. TCRdb fed the 5' RACE reads into MiXCR, producing one record per CDR3 protein. The data contain roughly 120,000 distinct CDR3 sequences, 8.4% of them seen just once; the ten biggest clones take up 25%. This clonotype was detected ten times or more. Antigen specificity is unknown. The chain has TRBV20-1 and TRBJ2-2; 8 bases agree with TRBD2. The TCR was taken from a man in his thirties or forties who received the YFV17D yellow fever vaccine. Sequenced material: CD8+ T cells sorted from PBMCs, taken 45 days after the yellow fever booster vaccination. CDR3 nucleotides: TGCAGTGCTAGAGATCCTCGAGCGGGAGACTACGGGGAGCTGTTTTTT. Protein: CSARDPRAGDYGELFF.